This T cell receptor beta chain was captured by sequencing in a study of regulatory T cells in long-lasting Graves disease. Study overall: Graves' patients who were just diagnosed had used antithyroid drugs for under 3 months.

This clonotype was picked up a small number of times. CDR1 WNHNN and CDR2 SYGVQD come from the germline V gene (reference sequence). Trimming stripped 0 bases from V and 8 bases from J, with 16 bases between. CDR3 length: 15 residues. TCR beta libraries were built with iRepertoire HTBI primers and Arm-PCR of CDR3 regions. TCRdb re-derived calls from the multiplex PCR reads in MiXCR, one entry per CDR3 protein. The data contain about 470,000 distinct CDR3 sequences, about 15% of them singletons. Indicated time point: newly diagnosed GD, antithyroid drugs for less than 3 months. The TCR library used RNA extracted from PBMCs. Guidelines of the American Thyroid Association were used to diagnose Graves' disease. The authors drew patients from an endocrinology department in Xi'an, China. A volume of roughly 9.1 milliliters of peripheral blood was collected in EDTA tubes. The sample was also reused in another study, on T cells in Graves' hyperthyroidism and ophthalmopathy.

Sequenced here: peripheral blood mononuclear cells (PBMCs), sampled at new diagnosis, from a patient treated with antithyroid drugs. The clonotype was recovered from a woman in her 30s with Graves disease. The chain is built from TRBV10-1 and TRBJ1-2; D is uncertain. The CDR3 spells CASSESRSGVVGYTF. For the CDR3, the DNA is TGCGCCAGCAGTGAGTCCAGAAGCGGGGTTGTGGGCTACACCTTC.